The 32 T cell receptor beta chains below were found in one sample sequenced in a study of OX40 agonist ivuxolimab in advanced cancers. Assay: immunoSEQ multiplex PCR; the TCRdb copy retains only in-frame clones and omits some. The sample yields 70,000 to 95,000 clones, about 90% seen once. The starting material was CD4+ or CD8+ T cells sorted from blood, obtained in a trial of the OX40 agonist ivuxolimab. These receptors originate from an adult with an advanced solid tumor such as melanoma, head and neck, liver or kidney cancer.

This rearrangement joins TRBV28 to TRBJ1-5; no clear D gene. V shed 2 bases and J shed 9 bases, with 11 bases lying between them. CDR1 is MDHEN and CDR2 is SYDVKM in the germline V gene. The CDR3 has 13 residues. CDR3 sequence: CASSLPSEGPQHF. DNA of the CDR3: TGTGCCAGCAGTTTACCCTCAGAGGGGCCCCAGCATTTT.

This rearrangement joins TRBV10-3 to TRBJ2-7, with D perhaps matching TRBD1 (6 bases). The germline V and J ends were trimmed by 4 bases and 3 bases, with 10 bases remaining between them. Germline lookup yields CDR1 ENHRY and CDR2 SYGVKD. The CDR3 loop spans 13 amino acids. CDR3 amino acids: CAISVRTDYEQYF. The DNA of the CDR3 is TGTGCCATCAGTGTTAGGACAGACTACGAGCAGTACTTC.

The rearrangement links TRBV5-1 to TRBJ1-1, with D unclear. This CDR3 has 14 residues. V lost 1 base, J lost 1 base, and 8 bases lay in between. Germline-derived CDR1 and CDR2 are SGHRS and YFSETQ. The CDR3 coding sequence is TGCGCCAGCAGCTTGCTGGCCTCGAACACTGAAGCTTTCTTT. It is translated as CASSLLASNTEAFF.

This chain uses TRBV10-3 with TRBJ1-1; tentatively, D is TRBD1 (6 bases). Per the germline V gene, CDR1 is ENHRY and CDR2 is SYGVKD. Trimming cost V 7 bases and J 5 bases, with 8 bases left between them. The CDR3 spans 11 residues. The CDR3 is CAIMGATEAFF. CDR3 coding DNA: TGTGCCATCATGGGGGCAACTGAAGCTTTCTTT.

This clone was detected only once. The chain has TRBV19 and TRBJ1-1; TRBD1 matches at 9 bases. The germline CDR1 and CDR2 sequences are LNHDA and SQIVND (reference sequence). The CDR3 is made up of 15 amino acids. V trimming: 3 bases; J trimming: 0 bases; junction bases outside the gene matches: 2. The CDR3 nucleotides are TGTGCCAGTAGTATGGACAGGGGAGTGAACACTGAAGCTTTCTTT. It encodes CASSMDRGVNTEAFF. The variable domain in full, with the rest retrieved from reference TRBV19 and TRBJ1-1, is DGGITQSPKYLFRKEGQNVTLSCEQNLNHDAMYWYRQDPGQGLRLIYYSQIVNDFQKGDIAEGYSVSREKKESFPLTVTSAQKNPTAFYLCASSMDRGVNTEAFFGQGTRLTVV.

This clone was counted a single time. Within the sample, other DNA sequences also encode this same CDR3. The chain employs TRBV29-1 and TRBJ1-5; perhaps TRBD1 as D (6 bases). The CDR3 consists of 12 residues. Deletions cut 6 bases from V and 4 bases from J, with 10 bases between. Germline V lookup: CDR1 SQVTM, CDR2 ANQGSEA. Written as DNA, the CDR3 is TGCAGCGTAGGGGACATTAATCAGCCCCAGCATTTT. This encodes CSVGDINQPQHF.

The J gene is TRBJ2-4, the V gene TRBV4-3; unclear D gene. The CDR3 extends over 15 amino acids. Per germline, CDR1 LGHNA and CDR2 YSLEER. V lost 1 base and J lost 0, with 7 bases in between. DNA of the CDR3: TGCGCCAGCAGCCAAGTCGCTCTAGCCAAAAACATTCAGTACTTC. Encoded protein: CASSQVALAKNIQYF.

Worth noting for this clone: One junction end does not reproduce the germline sequence, and a read error may be involved. CDR3 nucleotides: TGTGCTAGCAGCTTAGGGGACACGGGTCAAGAGACCCAGTACTTC. This codes for CASSLGDTGQETQYF. The genes are TRBV7-7 and TRBJ2-5; D possibly corresponds to TRBD1 (6 bases). This CDR3 comprises 15 residues. CDR1 and CDR2 from the germline V gene are SSHAT and FNYEAQ (reference sequence).

The chain is built from TRBV6-5 and TRBJ1-2, with D unresolved. CDR1 MNHEY and CDR2 SVGAGI come from the germline V gene. The CDR3 is 14 residues long. V lost 5 bases and J lost 4, with 14 bases in between. The CDR3 bases are TGTGCCAGCAGTCCCCTGATCAGCGCCTATGGCTACACCTTC. It specifies CASSPLISAYGYTF.

This chain connects TRBV19 to TRBJ2-4; 7 nucleotides align to TRBD1. The CDR3 covers 13 residues. The V gene end was trimmed by 3 bases and the J gene end by 6 bases; junction bases not matched to a gene: 2. Looked up from germline, CDR1 is LNHDA and CDR2 is SQIVND (reference sequence). Written as DNA, the CDR3 is TGTGCCAGTAGTATGCCAGGGGGAAACATTCAGTACTTC. Protein: CASSMPGGNIQYF.

The CDR3 DNA is TGTGCCTGGAGGGCGGGACCACCCTACGAGCAGTACTTC. Its protein is CAWRAGPPYEQYF. The chain links TRBV30 to TRBJ2-7; perhaps TRBD2 as D (6 bases). CDR3 size: 13 residues. Germline V gives CDR1 GTSNPN, CDR2 SVGIG (reference sequence). The germline V and J ends were trimmed by 3 bases and 2 bases, with 11 bases remaining between them.

The V gene is TRBV5-4, the J gene TRBJ2-7; the D gene is possibly TRBD1 (6 bases). The germline CDR1 and CDR2 sequences are SGHNT and YYREEE (reference sequence). Trimming took off 0 bases at V and 3 bases at J, with 13 bases between the two ends. This CDR3 is built from 15 residues. The CDR3 DNA follows: TGTGCCAGCAGCTTGGGTGGACAGTTGGGCTACGAGCAGTACTTC. Translation gives CASSLGGQLGYEQYF.

The rearrangement uses TRBV6-5 and TRBJ2-3; 10 bases map to TRBD2. With 2 bases clipped from V and 4 bases from J, the junction kept 0 bases outside the gene matches. CDR1 and CDR2 from the germline V gene are MNHEY and SVGAGI. CDR3 length: 14 residues. The CDR3: CASSYGLAADTQYF. CDR3 DNA: TGTGCCAGCAGTTACGGACTAGCGGCAGATACGCAGTATTTT.

The chain uses TRBV6-5 and TRBJ1-4, with no clear D. This CDR3 region has 15 residues. Looked up from germline, CDR1 is MNHEY and CDR2 is SVGAGI. Trimming removed 5 bases from V and 0 bases from J, with 10 bases in between. As DNA, the CDR3 is TGTGCCAGCAGTCAGACGACTGCAACTAATGAAAAACTGTTTTTT. Amino acids: CASSQTTATNEKLFF.

The rearrangement uses TRBV6-1 and TRBJ2-7; 9 nucleotides agree with TRBD1. Looked up from germline, CDR1 is MNHNS and CDR2 is SASEGT. V was pared by 3 bases and J by 2 bases, with 8 bases of the junction left unmatched. The CDR3 runs to 16 residues. CDR3 region: CASSEYHRGPTYEQYF. The CDR3 DNA follows: TGTGCCAGCAGTGAGTATCACAGGGGGCCAACCTACGAGCAGTACTTC.

The chain carries TRBV18 and TRBJ2-7, with TRBD1 matching over 8 bases. Germline V gene lookup returns CDR1 KGHSH and CDR2 LQKENI. This CDR3 is built from 15 residues. J gave up 10 bases and V 3 bases, and 14 bases lay outside the gene matches. For the CDR3, the DNA is TGTGCCAGCTCACCGGCGGTCGAGACAGGGGTCAAACAGTACTTC. This encodes CASSPAVETGVKQYF.

This clone occurred a few times. This chain connects TRBV7-2 to TRBJ2-1, with 11 bases fitting TRBD2. Germline V gene lookup returns CDR1 SGHTA and CDR2 FQGNSA. Trimming took 5 bases from V and 3 from J; bases not matched to a gene: 12. The CDR3 covers 18 residues. In nucleotides, the CDR3 is TGTGCCAGCAGCCCGGGTATAGCGGGGGGGCGTATCTACAATGAGCAGTTCTTC. It translates to CASSPGIAGGRIYNEQFF.

The count of this clone is one. The rearrangement uses TRBV27 and TRBJ2-2, with D unclear. The CDR3 runs to 14 residues. Germline V gene data show CDR1 as MNHEY and CDR2 as SMNVEV (reference sequence). The V end lost 2 bases, the J end lost 3 bases, and 7 bases lay between the germline ends. The CDR3 protein is CASSLTMDTGELFF. The DNA for the CDR3 is TGTGCCAGCAGTTTAACGATGGACACCGGGGAGCTGTTTTTT.

In DNA, the CDR3 is TGTGCCAGCAGCCAATATCCGGGTGGGTCCCAGTACTTC. Its protein product is CASSQYPGGSQYF. This chain links TRBV14 with TRBJ2-5; D not certain. CDR1 and CDR2 from the germline V gene are SGHDN and FVKESK. The CDR3 covers 13 residues. Trimming took off 2 bases at V and 9 bases at J, with 13 bases between the two ends.

The rearrangement joins TRBV27 to TRBJ2-2; TRBD2 matches at 15 bases. This CDR3 has 19 amino acids. V was pared by 5 bases and J by 3 bases, with 10 bases of the junction left unmatched. From germline, CDR1 is MNHEY and CDR2 SMNVEV (reference sequence). The CDR3 sequence is CASSHSPGLAGGDTGELFF. The CDR3 DNA sequence: TGTGCCAGCAGTCACTCGCCGGGACTAGCGGGAGGTGACACCGGGGAGCTGTTTTTT.

The V gene is TRBV19, the J gene TRBJ2-3; 8 bases agree with TRBD2. The CDR3 loop spans 14 amino acids. Germline V CDR1 and CDR2: LNHDA, SQIVND (reference sequence). With 5 bases clipped from V and 6 bases from J, the junction kept 7 bases outside the gene matches. CDR3 bases: TGTGCCAGTAGTCAAGCGGGGGTGAGGGATACGCAGTATTTT. Translating gives CASSQAGVRDTQYF. Together with reference TRBV19 and TRBJ2-3, the CDR3 gives the full variable domain: DGGITQSPKYLFRKEGQNVTLSCEQNLNHDAMYWYRQDPGQGLRLIYYSQIVNDFQKGDIAEGYSVSREKKESFPLTVTSAQKNPTAFYLCASSQAGVRDTQYFGPGTRLTVL.

The rearrangement joins TRBV6-1 to TRBJ2-5, with D perhaps matching TRBD1 (5 bases). This CDR3 is built from 14 residues. From germline, CDR1 is MNHNS and CDR2 SASEGT. V lost 5 bases, J lost 4 bases, and 14 bases lay in between. For the CDR3, the DNA is TGTGCCAGCAGTTTTCAGGGTGGGGCAGAGACCCAGTACTTC. Its protein product is CASSFQGGAETQYF.

The rearrangement uses TRBV11-2 and TRBJ2-7; D may be TRBD1 or TRBD2 (5 bases each). CDR1 and CDR2 from the germline V gene are SGHAT and FQNNGV. This CDR3 region has 13 residues. Trimming shortened V by 5 bases and J by 6 bases, and 14 bases separated the two germline ends. In DNA, the CDR3 is TGTGCCAGCAGCCCGGGACCGTGGGGCGAGCAGTACTTC. This sequence encodes CASSPGPWGEQYF.

The rearrangement uses TRBV7-8 and TRBJ2-3; TRBD2 matches at 8 bases. The germline V gene has CDR1 SGHVS and CDR2 FQNEAQ. The CDR3 contains 14 residues. V trimming: 3 bases; J trimming: 4 bases; junction bases outside the gene matches: 3. CDR3 in amino acids: CASSFGLASDTQYF. The DNA for the CDR3 is TGTGCCAGCAGCTTCGGACTAGCATCAGATACGCAGTATTTT.

This chain connects TRBV18 to TRBJ2-5; D ambiguous. Germline assignment: CDR1 KGHSH and CDR2 LQKENI. V lost 0 bases, J lost 5 bases, and 13 bases lay in between. CDR3 size: 15 residues. The CDR3 is CASSPPNEFAETQYF. The DNA for the CDR3 is TGTGCCAGCTCACCACCAAATGAGTTCGCGGAGACCCAGTACTTC.

The gene calls are TRBV18 and TRBJ1-2; D might be TRBD1 (6 bases). Deletions cut 6 bases from V and 3 bases from J, with 23 bases between. This CDR3 region has 17 residues. Germline CDR1 and CDR2: KGHSH and LQKENI. CDR3 sequence (DNA): TGTGCCAGCTCGTCCGGGGTCAGGGACGGGGGCCACTATGGCTACACCTTC. Translation: CASSSGVRDGGHYGYTF.

The V and J genes are TRBV6-1 and TRBJ2-1; possibly TRBD2 for D (7 bases). V lost 2 bases and J lost 4, with 9 bases in between. Germline V gene sequence: CDR1 MNHNS, CDR2 SASEGT. This CDR3 has 14 residues. CDR3 sequence: CASSERGAYNEQFF. The CDR3 DNA sequence: TGTGCCAGCAGTGAACGGGGGGCTTACAATGAGCAGTTCTTC.

This chain links TRBV4-1 with TRBJ2-3, with TRBD2 matching 12 bases. This CDR3 is built from 18 residues. Germline CDR1 reads MGHRA; CDR2 reads YSYEKL. Trimming removed 4 bases from V and 1 base from J; junction bases left unmatched: 9. The CDR3 region has the DNA TGCGCCAGCAGCCTTACTAGCGGGAGGATCTCGGGCACAGATACGCAGTATTTT. Translating it yields CASSLTSGRISGTDTQYF.

The chain has TRBV28 and TRBJ1-4; TRBD1 aligns across 12 bases. The junction had 8 bases not matched to a gene; V was cut back by 10 bases and J by 2 bases. The CDR3 spans 16 residues. The germline V gene has CDR1 MDHEN and CDR2 SYDVKM. The CDR3 region is CATRGQGALTNEKLFF. The CDR3, as DNA: TGTGCCACCCGGGGACAGGGGGCGCTGACTAATGAAAAACTGTTTTTT.

This chain joins TRBV25-1 and TRBJ2-6; TRBD2 might be the D (5 bases). The CDR3 runs to 14 residues. Germline CDR1 reads MGHDK; CDR2 reads SYGVNS. V shed 7 bases and J shed 2 bases, with 9 bases lying between them. The CDR3 DNA reads as TGTGCCAGCATCCCCGGGACTGGGGCCAACGTCCTGACTTTC. Protein sequence: CASIPGTGANVLTF.

About this clone: Other DNA sequences in the sample encode the same CDR3. The rearrangement joins TRBV7-2 to TRBJ2-1; no firm D call. Trimming removed 1 base from V and 1 base from J, with 11 bases in between. The CDR3 is 16 residues long. Germline-derived CDR1 and CDR2 are SGHTA and FQGNSA. CDR3 nucleotides: TGTGCCAGCAGCTTAGGTCCGGTTTCGTCCTACAATGAGCAGTTCTTC. It is translated as CASSLGPVSSYNEQFF.

The V and J genes are TRBV14 and TRBJ2-7; D perhaps matches TRBD2 (5 bases). The germline gives CDR1 SGHDN, CDR2 FVKESK. V shed 2 bases and J shed 0 bases, with 14 bases lying between them. The CDR3 extends over 16 amino acids. CDR3 coding DNA: TGTGCCAGCAGCCAAAGAGGGTGGGGTTTCTCCTACGAGCAGTACTTC. This translates into CASSQRGWGFSYEQYF.